The clone carrying this T cell receptor beta chain was seen only a few times. Its target is not known. Clones were read by immunoSEQ multiplex PCR, and TCRdb kept only the in-frame ones, dropping some. Of 35,000 to 50,000 clones in the sample, around 91% are singletons; the top ten hold about 4.7%. Per the germline V gene, CDR1 is SGHNT and CDR2 is YENEEA. V shed 5 bases, J shed 3 bases, and the junction held 5 bases outside the gene matches. The CDR3 contains 15 residues. These data originate in a study of OX40 agonist ivuxolimab in advanced cancers. Across the study: Patients were dosed with the agonistic anti-OX40 (CD134) antibody ivuxolimab. The dose of intravenous ivuxolimab that patients received every 2 weeks ranged from 0.01 to 10 mg/kg. Findings and limits, study-wide: Mean expanded clone counts were higher in CD8+ than CD4+ T cells. At 0.1 to 3.0 mg/kg, CD4+ and CD8+ blood T cells expanded clonally by week 6.

The specimen was CD4+ or CD8+ T cells sorted from blood, collected in a trial of the OX40 agonist ivuxolimab. The TCR comes from an adult with an advanced solid tumor such as melanoma, head and neck, liver or kidney cancer. The genes are TRBV11-3 and TRBJ2-3; 10 bases align to TRBD2. The CDR3 protein is CASSPAGGATDTQYF. The CDR3, as DNA: TGTGCCAGCAGCCCAGCGGGAGGGGCAACAGATACGCAGTATTTT.